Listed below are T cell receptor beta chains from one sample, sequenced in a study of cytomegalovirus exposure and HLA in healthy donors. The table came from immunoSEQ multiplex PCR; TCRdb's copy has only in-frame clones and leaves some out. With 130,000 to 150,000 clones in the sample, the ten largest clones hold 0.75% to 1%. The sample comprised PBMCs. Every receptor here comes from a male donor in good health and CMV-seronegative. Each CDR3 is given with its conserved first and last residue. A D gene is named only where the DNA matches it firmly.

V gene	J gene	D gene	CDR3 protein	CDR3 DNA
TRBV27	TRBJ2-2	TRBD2	CASTPRGLAGTGELFF	TGTGCCAGCACCCCAAGAGGACTAGCGGGCACCGGGGAGCTGTTTTTT
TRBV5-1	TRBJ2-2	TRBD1	CASSLAAGGLASNTGELFF	TGCGCCAGCAGCTTGGCGGCAGGGGGCCTAGCGAGTAACACCGGGGAGCTGTTTTTT
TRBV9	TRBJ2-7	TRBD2	CASSAGTSGREYEQYF	TGTGCCAGCAGCGCCGGGACTAGCGGGAGGGAGTACGAGCAGTACTTC
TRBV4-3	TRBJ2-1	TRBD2	CASSQGTSGGRHEQFF	TGCGCCAGCAGCCAAGGTACTAGCGGGGGGCGGCATGAGCAGTTCTTC
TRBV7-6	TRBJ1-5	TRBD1	CASSAGTANQPQHF	TGTGCCAGCAGCGCAGGGACAGCTAATCAGCCCCAGCATTTT
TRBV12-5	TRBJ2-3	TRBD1	CASAKDRVEDTQYF	TGTGCTAGTGCCAAGGACAGGGTAGAAGATACGCAGTATTTT
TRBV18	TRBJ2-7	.	CASSPQQGSYEQYF	TGTGCCAGCTCACCTCAGCAGGGCTCCTACGAGCAGTACTTC
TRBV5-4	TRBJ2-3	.	CASSWERTDTQYF	TGTGCCAGCAGCTGGGAGCGCACAGATACGCAGTATTTT
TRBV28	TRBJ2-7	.	CATHPGELNSYEQYF	TGTGCCACCCACCCCGGGGAATTGAACTCCTACGAGCAGTACTTC
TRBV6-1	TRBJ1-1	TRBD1	CASIDRGLRGTEAFF	TGTGCCAGCATAGACAGGGGGCTGAGGGGCACTGAAGCTTTCTTT
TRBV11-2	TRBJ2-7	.	CASSQGLSEQYF	TGTGCCAGCAGCCAGGGATTAAGCGAGCAGTACTTC
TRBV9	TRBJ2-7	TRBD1	CASSVGGQQYEQYF	TGTGCCAGCAGCGTAGGGGGACAGCAATACGAGCAGTACTTC
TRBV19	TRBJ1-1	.	CASSIVGGVSEAFF	TGTGCCAGTAGTATAGTTGGGGGGGTCAGTGAAGCTTTCTTT
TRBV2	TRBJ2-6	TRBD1	CASSVPGTGAVGANVLTF	TGTGCCAGCAGTGTTCCTGGGACAGGGGCGGTTGGGGCCAACGTCCTGACTTTC
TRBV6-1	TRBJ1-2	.	CASSEAIAAVRDYGYTF	TGTGCCAGCAGTGAAGCAATCGCGGCGGTGAGGGACTATGGCTACACCTTC
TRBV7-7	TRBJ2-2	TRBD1	CASSSLRTGNTGELFF	TGTGCCAGCAGCTCATTAAGGACAGGGAACACCGGGGAGCTGTTTTTT
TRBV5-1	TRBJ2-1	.	CASSPGRGEQFF	TGCGCCAGCAGCCCGGGTCGAGGAGAGCAGTTCTTC
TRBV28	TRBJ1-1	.	CASSSPPGGVNTEAFF	TGTGCCAGCAGTTCCCCACCGGGGGGGGTGAACACTGAAGCTTTCTTT
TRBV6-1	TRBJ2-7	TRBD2	CASRGSGGIGNEQYF	TGTGCCAGCCGAGGTAGCGGGGGGATTGGGAACGAGCAGTACTTC
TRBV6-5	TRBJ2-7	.	CASSFQTGGYEQYF	TGTGCCAGCAGCTTCCAGACAGGCGGCTACGAGCAGTACTTC
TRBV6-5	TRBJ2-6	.	CASSYDSSTGANVLTF	TGTGCCAGCAGTTATGACAGCTCCACCGGGGCCAACGTCCTGACTTTC
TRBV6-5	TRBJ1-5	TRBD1	CASRQGAQPQHF	TGTGCCAGCCGACAGGGTGCCCAGCCCCAGCATTTT
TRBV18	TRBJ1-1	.	CASSPTTPENTEAFF	TGTGCCAGCTCACCGACAACACCTGAGAACACTGAAGCTTTCTTT
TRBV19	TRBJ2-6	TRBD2	CASTFGRGSGANVLTF	TGTGCCAGTACGTTCGGGAGGGGCAGTGGGGCCAACGTCCTGACTTTC
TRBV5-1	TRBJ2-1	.	CASSVDSNNEQFF	TGCGCCAGTTCCGTTGACTCGAACAATGAGCAGTTCTTC
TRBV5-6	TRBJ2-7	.	CASSFGRDYEQYF	TGTGCCAGCAGCTTTGGGAGAGACTACGAGCAGTACTTC
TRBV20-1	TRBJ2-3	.	CSARSADTQYF	TGCAGTGCTAGATCGGCAGATACGCAGTATTTT
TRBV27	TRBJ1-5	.	CASSFSGEGSNQPQHF	TGTGCCAGCAGTTTCAGCGGGGAGGGTAGCAATCAGCCCCAGCATTTT